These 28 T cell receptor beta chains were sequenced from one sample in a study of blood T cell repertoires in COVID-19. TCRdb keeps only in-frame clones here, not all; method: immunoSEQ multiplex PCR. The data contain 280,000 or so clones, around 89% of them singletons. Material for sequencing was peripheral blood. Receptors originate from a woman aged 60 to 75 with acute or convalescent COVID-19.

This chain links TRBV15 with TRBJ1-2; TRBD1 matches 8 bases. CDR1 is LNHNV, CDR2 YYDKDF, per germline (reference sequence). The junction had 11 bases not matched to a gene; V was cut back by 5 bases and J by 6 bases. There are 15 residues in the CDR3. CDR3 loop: CATSARQGLKNGYTF. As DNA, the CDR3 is TGTGCCACCAGCGCCCGACAGGGGCTTAAGAATGGCTACACCTTC.

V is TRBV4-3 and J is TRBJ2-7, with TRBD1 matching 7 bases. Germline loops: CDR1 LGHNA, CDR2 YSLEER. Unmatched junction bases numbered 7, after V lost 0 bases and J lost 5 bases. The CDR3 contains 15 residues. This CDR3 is CASSQDKGTVDEQYF. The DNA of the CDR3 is TGCGCCAGCAGCCAAGATAAGGGGACAGTCGACGAGCAGTACTTC.

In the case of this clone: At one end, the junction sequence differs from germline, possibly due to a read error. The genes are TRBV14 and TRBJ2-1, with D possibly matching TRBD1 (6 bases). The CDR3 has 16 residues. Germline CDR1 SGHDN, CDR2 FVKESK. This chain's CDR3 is CTLAYRDTDRYNEQFF. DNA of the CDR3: TGCACCCTCGCATACCGGGACACCGACCGCTACAATGAGCAGTTCTTC.

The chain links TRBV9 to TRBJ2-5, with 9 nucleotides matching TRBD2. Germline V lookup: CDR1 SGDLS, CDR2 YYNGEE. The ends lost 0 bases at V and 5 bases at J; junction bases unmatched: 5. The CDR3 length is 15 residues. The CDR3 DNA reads TGTGCCAGCAGCGTAGGAGCGGGGGGCGGGGAGACCCAGTACTTC. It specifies CASSVGAGGGETQYF.

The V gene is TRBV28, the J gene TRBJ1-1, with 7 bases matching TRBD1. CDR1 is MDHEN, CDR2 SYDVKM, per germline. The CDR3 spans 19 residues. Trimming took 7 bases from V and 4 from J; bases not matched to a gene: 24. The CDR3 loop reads CASTEGAFKALGVGTEAFF. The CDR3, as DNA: TGTGCCAGCACCGAGGGGGCGTTTAAGGCCCTCGGCGTTGGCACTGAAGCTTTCTTT.

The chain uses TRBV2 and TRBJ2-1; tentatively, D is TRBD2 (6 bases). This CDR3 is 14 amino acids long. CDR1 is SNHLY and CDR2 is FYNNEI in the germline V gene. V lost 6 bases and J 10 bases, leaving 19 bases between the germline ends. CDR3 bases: TGTGCCAGCAGGAGGCTAGCGTCGATTGGGGAGCAGTTCTTC. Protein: CASRRLASIGEQFF.

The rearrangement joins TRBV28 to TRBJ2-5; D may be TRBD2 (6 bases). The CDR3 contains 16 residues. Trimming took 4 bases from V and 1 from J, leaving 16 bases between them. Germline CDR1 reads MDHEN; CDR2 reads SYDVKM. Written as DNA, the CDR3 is TGTGCCAGCAGTTCACCCCAGTTGGGGGGCCAAGAGACCCAGTACTTC. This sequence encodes CASSSPQLGGQETQYF.

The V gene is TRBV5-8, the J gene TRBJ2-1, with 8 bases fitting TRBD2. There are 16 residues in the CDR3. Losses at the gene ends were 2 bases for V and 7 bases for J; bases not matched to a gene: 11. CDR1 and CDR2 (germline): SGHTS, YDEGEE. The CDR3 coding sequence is TGTGCCAGCAGCTTTGAGGGCGGGAGGTTTCTGAATGAGCAGTTCTTC. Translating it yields CASSFEGGRFLNEQFF. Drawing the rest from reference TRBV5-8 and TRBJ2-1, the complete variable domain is EAGVTQSPTHLIKTRGQQATLRCSPISGHTSVYWYQQALGLGLQFLLWYDEGEERNRGNFPPRFSGRQFPNYSSELNVNALELEDSALYLCASSFEGGRFLNEQFFGPGTRLTVL.

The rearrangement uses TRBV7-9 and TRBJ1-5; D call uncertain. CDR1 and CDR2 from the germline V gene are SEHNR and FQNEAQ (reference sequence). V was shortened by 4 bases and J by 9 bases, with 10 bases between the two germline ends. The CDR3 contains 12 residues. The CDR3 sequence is CASSSLGGPQHF. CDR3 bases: TGTGCCAGCAGCTCCTTAGGAGGGCCCCAGCATTTT.

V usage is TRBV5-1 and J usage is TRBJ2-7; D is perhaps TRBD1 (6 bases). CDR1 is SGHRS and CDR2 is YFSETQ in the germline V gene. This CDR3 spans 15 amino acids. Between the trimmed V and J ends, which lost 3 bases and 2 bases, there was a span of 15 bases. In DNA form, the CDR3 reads TGCGCCAGCAGCTCCACAGGGACGGGGCCCTACGAGCAGTACTTC. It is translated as CASSSTGTGPYEQYF.

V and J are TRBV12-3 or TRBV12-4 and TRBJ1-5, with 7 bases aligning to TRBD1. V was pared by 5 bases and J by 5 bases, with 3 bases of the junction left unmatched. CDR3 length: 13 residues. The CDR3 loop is CASSRRGYQPQHF. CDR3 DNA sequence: TGTGCCAGCAGTCGCAGGGGGTATCAGCCCCAGCATTTT.

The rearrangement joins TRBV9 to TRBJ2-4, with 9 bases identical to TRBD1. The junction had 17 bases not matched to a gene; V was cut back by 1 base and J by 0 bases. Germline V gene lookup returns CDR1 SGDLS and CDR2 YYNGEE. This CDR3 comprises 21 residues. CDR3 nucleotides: TGTGCCAGCAGCGTATATCAGGACAGGGGCTTGGCTTTGCGAGCCAAAAACATTCAGTACTTC. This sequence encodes CASSVYQDRGLALRAKNIQYF.

CDR3 coding DNA: TGTGCCAGCAGCCCGGGAGGCGGGGGGACTGAAGCTTTCTTT. It translates to CASSPGGGGTEAFF. The chain employs TRBV7-3 and TRBJ1-1, with D possibly being TRBD1 (5 bases). From germline, CDR1 is SGHTA and CDR2 FQGTGA. This CDR3 region has 14 residues. Between the trimmed V and J ends, which lost 5 bases and 5 bases, there was a span of 15 bases.

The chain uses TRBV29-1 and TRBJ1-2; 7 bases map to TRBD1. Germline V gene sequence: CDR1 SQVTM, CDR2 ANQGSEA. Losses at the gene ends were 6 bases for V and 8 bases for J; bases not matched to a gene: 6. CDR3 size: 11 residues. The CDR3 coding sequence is TGCAGCGTACCTAACAGGGGCGGCTACACCTTC. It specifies CSVPNRGGYTF.

The DNA of the CDR3 is TGCGCCAGCAGCTTGGAGGGGACAAAAGGAAACACCATATATTTT. Amino acid sequence: CASSLEGTKGNTIYF. The J gene is TRBJ1-3, the V gene TRBV5-1, with D tentatively TRBD1 (6 bases). The V gene lost 0 bases and the J gene lost 4 bases, with 11 bases spanning the gap. The CDR3 has 15 residues. CDR1 is SGHRS, CDR2 YFSETQ, per germline.

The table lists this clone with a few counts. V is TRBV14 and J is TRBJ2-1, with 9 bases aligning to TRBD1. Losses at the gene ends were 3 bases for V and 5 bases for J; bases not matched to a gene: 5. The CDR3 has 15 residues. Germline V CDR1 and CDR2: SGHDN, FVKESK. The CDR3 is CASSQRQGGDNEQFF. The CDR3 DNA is TGTGCCAGCAGCCAGAGACAGGGGGGCGACAATGAGCAGTTCTTC.

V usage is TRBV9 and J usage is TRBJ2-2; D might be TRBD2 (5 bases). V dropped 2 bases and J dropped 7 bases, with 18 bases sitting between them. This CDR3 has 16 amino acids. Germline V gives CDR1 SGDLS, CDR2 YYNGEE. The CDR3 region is CASSVRASRGVGELFF. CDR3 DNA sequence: TGTGCCAGCAGCGTTCGGGCTAGCCGGGGTGTCGGGGAGCTGTTTTTT.

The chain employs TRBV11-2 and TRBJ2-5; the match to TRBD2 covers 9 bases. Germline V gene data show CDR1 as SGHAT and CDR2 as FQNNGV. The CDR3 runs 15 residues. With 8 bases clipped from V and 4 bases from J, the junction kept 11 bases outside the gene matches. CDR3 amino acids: CASALTAGGGETQYF. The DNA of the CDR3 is TGTGCCAGCGCCCTGACAGCGGGGGGAGGAGAGACCCAGTACTTC.

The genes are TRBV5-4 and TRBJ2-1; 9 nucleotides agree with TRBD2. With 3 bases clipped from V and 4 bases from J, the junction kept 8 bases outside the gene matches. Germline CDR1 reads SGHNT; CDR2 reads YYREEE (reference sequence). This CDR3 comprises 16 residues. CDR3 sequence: CASSWTGTSPYNEQFF. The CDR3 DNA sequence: TGTGCCAGCAGCTGGACCGGGACTAGCCCTTACAATGAGCAGTTCTTC.

The DNA for the CDR3 is TGTGCCACCAGCAGACCCGACAGGGGGAACACCGGGGAGCTGTTTTTT. Amino acid sequence: CATSRPDRGNTGELFF. The chain is built from TRBV15 and TRBJ2-2, with 8 bases aligning to TRBD1. This CDR3 region has 16 residues. From germline, CDR1 is LNHNV and CDR2 YYDKDF (reference sequence). V gave up 2 bases and J gave up 1 base; unmatched junction bases: 3.

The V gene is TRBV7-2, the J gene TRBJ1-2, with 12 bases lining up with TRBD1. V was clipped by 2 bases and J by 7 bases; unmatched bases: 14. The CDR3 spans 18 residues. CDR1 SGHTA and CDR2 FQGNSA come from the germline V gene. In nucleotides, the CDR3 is TGTGCCAGCAGCTTACCCAACTACCGGGACAGGGGGCGAGGTGGCTACACCTTC. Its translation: CASSLPNYRDRGRGGYTF.

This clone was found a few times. In DNA, the CDR3 is TGCAGTGCCCGAACGTTAGGGGCTCACTTCTTT. Its translation: CSARTLGAHFF. The chain carries TRBV20-1 and TRBJ1-1; D perhaps matches TRBD1 (5 bases). Trimming left V 6 bases short and J 14 bases short, with 19 bases between. This CDR3 has 11 amino acids. CDR1 and CDR2 (germline): DFQATT, SNEGSKA (reference sequence).

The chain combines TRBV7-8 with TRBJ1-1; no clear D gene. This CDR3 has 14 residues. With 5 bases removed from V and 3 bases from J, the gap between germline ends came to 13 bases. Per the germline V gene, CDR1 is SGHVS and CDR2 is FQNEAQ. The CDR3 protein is CASSPGEAYTEAFF. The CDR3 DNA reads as TGTGCCAGCAGCCCTGGGGAGGCCTACACTGAAGCTTTCTTT.

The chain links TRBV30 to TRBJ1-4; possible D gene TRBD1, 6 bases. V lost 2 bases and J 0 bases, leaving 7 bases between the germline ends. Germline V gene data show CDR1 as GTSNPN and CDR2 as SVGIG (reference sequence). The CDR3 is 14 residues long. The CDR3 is CAWSPGATNEKLFF. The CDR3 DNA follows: TGTGCCTGGAGTCCAGGGGCAACTAATGAAAAACTGTTTTTT. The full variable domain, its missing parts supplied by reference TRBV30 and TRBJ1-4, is SQTIHQWPATLVQPVGSPLSLECTVEGTSNPNLYWYRQAAGRGLQLLFYSVGIGQISSEVPQNLSASRPQDRQFILSSKKLLLSDSGFYLCAWSPGATNEKLFFGSGTQLSVL.

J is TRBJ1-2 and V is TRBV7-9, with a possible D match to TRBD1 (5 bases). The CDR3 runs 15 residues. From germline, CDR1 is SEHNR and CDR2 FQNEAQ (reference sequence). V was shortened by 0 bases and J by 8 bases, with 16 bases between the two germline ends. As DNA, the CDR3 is TGTGCCAGCAGCTTAGCGAAGGGGCGCCTGGGGGGCTACACCTTC. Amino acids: CASSLAKGRLGGYTF.

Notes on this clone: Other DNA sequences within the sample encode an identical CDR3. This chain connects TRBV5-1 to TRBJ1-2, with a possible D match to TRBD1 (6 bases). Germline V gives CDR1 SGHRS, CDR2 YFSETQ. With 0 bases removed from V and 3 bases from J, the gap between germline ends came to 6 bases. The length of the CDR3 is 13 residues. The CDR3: CASSLDRDYGYTF. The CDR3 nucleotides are TGCGCCAGCAGCTTGGACAGGGACTATGGCTACACCTTC.

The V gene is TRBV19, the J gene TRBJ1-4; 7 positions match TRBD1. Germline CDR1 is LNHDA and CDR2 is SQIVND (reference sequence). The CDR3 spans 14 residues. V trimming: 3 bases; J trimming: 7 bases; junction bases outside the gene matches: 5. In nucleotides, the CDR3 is TGTGCCAGTAGTATGGGCAGGGGGAGTGAAAAACTGTTTTTT. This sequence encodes CASSMGRGSEKLFF. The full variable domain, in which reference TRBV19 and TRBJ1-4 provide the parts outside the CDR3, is DGGITQSPKYLFRKEGQNVTLSCEQNLNHDAMYWYRQDPGQGLRLIYYSQIVNDFQKGDIAEGYSVSREKKESFPLTVTSAQKNPTAFYLCASSMGRGSEKLFFGSGTQLSVL.

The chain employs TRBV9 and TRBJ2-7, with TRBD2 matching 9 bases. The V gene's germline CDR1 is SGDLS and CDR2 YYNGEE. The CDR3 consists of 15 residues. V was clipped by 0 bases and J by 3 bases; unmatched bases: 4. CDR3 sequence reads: CASSVDGGRVYEQYF. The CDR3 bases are TGTGCCAGCAGCGTAGATGGCGGGAGGGTCTACGAGCAGTACTTC.